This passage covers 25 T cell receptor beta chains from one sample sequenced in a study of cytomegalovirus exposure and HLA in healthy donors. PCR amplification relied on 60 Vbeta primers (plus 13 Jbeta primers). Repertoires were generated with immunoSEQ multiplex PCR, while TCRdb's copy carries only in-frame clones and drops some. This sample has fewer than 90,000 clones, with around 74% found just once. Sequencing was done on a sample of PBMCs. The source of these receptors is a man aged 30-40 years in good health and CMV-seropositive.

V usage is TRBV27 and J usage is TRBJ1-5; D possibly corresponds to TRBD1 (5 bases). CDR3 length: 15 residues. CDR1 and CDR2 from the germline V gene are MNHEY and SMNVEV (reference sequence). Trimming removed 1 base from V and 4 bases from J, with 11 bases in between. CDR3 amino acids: CASSLFGAGNQPQHF. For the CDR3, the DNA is TGTGCCAGCAGTTTATTTGGGGCGGGGAATCAGCCCCAGCATTTT.

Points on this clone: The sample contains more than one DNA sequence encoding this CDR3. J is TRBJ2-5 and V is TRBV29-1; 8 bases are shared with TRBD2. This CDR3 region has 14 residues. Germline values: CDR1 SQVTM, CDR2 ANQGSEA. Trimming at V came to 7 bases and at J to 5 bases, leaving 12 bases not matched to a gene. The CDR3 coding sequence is TGCAGCGCCCAAGGCTTAGCGGGGAGGGAGACCCAGTACTTC. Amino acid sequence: CSAQGLAGRETQYF.

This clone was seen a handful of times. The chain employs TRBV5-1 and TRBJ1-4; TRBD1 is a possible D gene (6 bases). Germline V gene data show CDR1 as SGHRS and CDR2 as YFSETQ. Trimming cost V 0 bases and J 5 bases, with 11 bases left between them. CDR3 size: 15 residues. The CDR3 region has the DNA TGCGCCAGCAGCTTGGCCGGACAGTCGAATGAAAAACTGTTTTTT. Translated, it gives CASSLAGQSNEKLFF.

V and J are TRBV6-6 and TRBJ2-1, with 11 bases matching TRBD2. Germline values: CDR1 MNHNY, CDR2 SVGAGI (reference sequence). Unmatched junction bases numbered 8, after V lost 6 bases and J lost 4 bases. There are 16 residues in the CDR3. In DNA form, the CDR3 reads TGTGCCAGCAGGGGTAGCGGGGGGGATTCATACAATGAGCAGTTCTTC. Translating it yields CASRGSGGDSYNEQFF.

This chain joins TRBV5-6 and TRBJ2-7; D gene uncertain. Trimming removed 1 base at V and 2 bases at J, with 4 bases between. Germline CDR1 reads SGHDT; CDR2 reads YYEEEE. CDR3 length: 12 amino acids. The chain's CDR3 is CASSLRAYEQYF. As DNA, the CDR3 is TGTGCCAGCAGCTTGCGAGCCTACGAGCAGTACTTC.

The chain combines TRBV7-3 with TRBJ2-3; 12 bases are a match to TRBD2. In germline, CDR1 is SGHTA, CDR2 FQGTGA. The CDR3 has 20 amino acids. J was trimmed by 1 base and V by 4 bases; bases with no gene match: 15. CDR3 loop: CASSSTYGTSGSRGTDTQYF. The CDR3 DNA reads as TGTGCCAGCAGCTCCACGTACGGGACTAGCGGGTCTAGGGGCACAGATACGCAGTATTTT. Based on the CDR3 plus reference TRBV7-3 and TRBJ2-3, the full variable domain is GAGVSQTPSNKVTEKGKYVELRCDPISGHTALYWYRQSLGQGPEFLIYFQGTGAADDSGLPNDRFFAVRPEGSVSTLKIQRTERGDSAVYLCASSSTYGTSGSRGTDTQYFGPGTRLTVL.

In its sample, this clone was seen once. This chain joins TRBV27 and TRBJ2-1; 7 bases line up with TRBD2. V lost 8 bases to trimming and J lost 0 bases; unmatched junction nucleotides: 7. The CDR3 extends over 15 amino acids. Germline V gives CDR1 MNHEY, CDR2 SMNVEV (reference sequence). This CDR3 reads CASAFGGSSYNEQFF. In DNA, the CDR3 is TGTGCCAGCGCCTTCGGCGGGAGCTCCTACAATGAGCAGTTCTTC.

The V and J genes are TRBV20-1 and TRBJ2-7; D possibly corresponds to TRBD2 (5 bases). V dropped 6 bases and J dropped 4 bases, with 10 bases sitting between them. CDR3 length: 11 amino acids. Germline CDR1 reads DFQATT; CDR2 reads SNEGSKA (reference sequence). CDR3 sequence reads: CSAPGTYEQYF. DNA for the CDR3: TGCAGTGCCCCGGGAACTTACGAGCAGTACTTC.

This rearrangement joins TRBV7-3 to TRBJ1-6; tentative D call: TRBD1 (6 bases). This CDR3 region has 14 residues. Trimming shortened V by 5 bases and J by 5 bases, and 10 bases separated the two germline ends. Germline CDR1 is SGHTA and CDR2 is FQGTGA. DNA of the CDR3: TGTGCCAGCAGCCAACAGGGTCATAATTCACCCCTCCACTTT. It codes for CASSQQGHNSPLHF.

CDR3: CASSSATWVNTEAFF. Here the CDR3 DNA reads TGTGCCAGCAGTTCCGCGACATGGGTGAACACTGAAGCTTTCTTT. This chain uses TRBV27 with TRBJ1-1; unclear D gene. CDR1 and CDR2 from the germline V gene are MNHEY and SMNVEV (reference sequence). The CDR3 length is 15 residues. V lost 4 bases, J lost 0 bases, and 12 bases lay in between.

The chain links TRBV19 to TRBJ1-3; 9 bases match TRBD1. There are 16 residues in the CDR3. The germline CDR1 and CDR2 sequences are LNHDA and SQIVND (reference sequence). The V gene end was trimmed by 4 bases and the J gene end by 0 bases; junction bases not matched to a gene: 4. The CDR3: CASSTLGQGSGNTIYF. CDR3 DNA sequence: TGTGCCAGTAGTACCCTGGGACAGGGCTCTGGAAACACCATATATTTT.

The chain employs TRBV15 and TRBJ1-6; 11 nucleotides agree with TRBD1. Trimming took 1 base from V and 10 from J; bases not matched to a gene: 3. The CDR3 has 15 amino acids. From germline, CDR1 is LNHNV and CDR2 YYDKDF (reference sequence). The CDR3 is CATSRGTGGLSPLHF. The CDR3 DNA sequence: TGTGCCACCAGCAGAGGGACAGGGGGCTTATCACCCCTCCACTTT.

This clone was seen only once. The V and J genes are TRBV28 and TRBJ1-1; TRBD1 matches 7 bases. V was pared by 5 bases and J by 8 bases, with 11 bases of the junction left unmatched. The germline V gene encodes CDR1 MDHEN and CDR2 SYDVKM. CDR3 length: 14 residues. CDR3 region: CASSRRETGREAFF. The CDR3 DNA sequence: TGTGCCAGCAGTCGAAGAGAGACAGGGAGGGAAGCTTTCTTT.

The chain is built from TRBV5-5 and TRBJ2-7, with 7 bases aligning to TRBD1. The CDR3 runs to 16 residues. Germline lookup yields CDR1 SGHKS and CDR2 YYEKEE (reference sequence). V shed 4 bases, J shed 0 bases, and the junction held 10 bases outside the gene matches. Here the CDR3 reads CASSPNYRDSSYEQYF. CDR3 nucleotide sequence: TGTGCCAGCAGCCCCAACTACCGGGACAGCTCCTACGAGCAGTACTTC. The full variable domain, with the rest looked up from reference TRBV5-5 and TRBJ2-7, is DAGVTQSPTHLIKTRGQQVTLRCSPISGHKSVSWYQQVLGQGPQFIFQYYEKEERGRGNFPDRFSARQFPNYSSELNVNALLLGDSALYLCASSPNYRDSSYEQYFGPGTRLTVT.

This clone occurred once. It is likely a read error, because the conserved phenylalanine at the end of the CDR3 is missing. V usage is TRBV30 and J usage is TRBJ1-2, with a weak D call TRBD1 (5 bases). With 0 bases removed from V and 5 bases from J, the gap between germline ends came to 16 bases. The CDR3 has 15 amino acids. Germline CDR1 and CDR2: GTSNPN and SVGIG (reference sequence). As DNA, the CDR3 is TGTGCCTGGAGTGTACAGAGTGCTGGGGGGTATGGCTACACCCTC. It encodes CAWSVQSAGGYGYTL.

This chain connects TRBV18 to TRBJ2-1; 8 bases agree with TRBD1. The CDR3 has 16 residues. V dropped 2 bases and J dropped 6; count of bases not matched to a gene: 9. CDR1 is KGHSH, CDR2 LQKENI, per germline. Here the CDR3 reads CASSPKRDRLVNEQFF. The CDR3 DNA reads TGTGCCAGCTCACCAAAACGGGACAGGTTGGTCAATGAGCAGTTCTTC.

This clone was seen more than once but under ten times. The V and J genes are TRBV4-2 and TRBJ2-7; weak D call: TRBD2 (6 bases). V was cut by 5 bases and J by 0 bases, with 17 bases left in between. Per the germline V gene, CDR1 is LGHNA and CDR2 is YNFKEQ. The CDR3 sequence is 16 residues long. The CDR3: CASSLEGSGSSYEQYF. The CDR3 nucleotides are TGTGCCAGCAGCTTAGAAGGTAGCGGAAGCTCCTACGAGCAGTACTTC.

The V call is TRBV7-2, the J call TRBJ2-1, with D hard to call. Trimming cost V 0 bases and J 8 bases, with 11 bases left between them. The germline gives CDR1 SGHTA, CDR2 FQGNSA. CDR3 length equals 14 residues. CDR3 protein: CASSLARRSDEQFF. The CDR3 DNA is TGTGCCAGCAGCTTAGCGCGCAGGTCGGATGAGCAGTTCTTC.

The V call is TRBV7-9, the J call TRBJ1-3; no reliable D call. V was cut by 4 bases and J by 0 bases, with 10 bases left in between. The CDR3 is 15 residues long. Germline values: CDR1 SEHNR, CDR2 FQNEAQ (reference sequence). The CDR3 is CASSSSSPSGNTIYF. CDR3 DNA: TGTGCCAGCAGCTCAAGCTCCCCCTCTGGAAACACCATATATTTT.

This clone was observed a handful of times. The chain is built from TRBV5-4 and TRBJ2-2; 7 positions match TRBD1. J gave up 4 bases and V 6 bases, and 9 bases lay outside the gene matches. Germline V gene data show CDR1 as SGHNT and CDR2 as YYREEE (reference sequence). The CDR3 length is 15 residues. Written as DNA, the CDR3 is TGTGCCAGCAATTCCGGGACAGTTCCCACCGGGGAGCTGTTTTTT. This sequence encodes CASNSGTVPTGELFF.

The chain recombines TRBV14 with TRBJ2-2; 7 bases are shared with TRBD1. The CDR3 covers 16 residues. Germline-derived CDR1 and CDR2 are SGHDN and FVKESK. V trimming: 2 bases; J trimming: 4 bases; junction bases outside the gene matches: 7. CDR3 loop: CASSQPGTVRTGELFF. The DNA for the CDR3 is TGTGCCAGCAGCCAACCCGGGACAGTCCGCACCGGGGAGCTGTTTTTT.

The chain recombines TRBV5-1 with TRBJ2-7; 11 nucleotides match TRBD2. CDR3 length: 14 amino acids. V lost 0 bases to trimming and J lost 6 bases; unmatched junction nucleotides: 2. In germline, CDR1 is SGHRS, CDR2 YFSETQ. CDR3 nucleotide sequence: TGCGCCAGCAGCTTGGATCTAGCGGGGGGCGAGCAGTACTTC. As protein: CASSLDLAGGEQYF.

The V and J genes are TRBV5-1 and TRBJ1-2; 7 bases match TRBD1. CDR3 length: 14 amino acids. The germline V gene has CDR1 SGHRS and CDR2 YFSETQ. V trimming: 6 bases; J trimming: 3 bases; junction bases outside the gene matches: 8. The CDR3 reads CASIPYGQDYGYTF. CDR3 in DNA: TGCGCCAGCATTCCGTATGGACAGGACTATGGCTACACCTTC. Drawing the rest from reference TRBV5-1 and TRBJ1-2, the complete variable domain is KAGVTQTPRYLIKTRGQQVTLSCSPISGHRSVSWYQQTPGQGLQFLFEYFSETQRNKGNFPGRFSGRQFSNSRSEMNVSTLELGDSALYLCASIPYGQDYGYTFGSGTRLTVV.

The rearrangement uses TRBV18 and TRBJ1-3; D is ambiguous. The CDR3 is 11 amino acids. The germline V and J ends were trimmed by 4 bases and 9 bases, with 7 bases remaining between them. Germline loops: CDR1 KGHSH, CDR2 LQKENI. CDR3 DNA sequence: TGTGCCAGCTCACTGGGAGGCACCATATATTTT. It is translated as CASSLGGTIYF.

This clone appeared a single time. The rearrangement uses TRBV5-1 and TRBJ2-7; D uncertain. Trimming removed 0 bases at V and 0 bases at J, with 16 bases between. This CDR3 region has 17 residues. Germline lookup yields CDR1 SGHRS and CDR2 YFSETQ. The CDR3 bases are TGCGCCAGCAGCTTGGTCCGGTCGGGTCTGGGCTCCTACGAGCAGTACTTC. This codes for CASSLVRSGLGSYEQYF.